This entry is about one T cell receptor beta chain. This sample was included in a study of blood T cell repertoires in COVID-19. Overall study: T cells, B-cell-depleted T cells, or PBMCs provided the cDNA or gDNA that served as material.

The method was immunoSEQ multiplex PCR; TCRdb's version includes in-frame clones alone and lacks a portion of them. The repertoire holds 90,000 to 130,000 clones, with 70% to 90% as singletons. The sequence came from a man in his forties or fifties with acute or convalescent COVID-19. Sequencing was done on a sample of peripheral blood.

CDR3 coding DNA: TGTGCCAGCAGTGAAGGGGCAGGAACGGACGAGCAGTACTTC. Encoded protein: CASSEGAGTDEQYF. J is TRBJ2-7 and V is TRBV25-1; perhaps TRBD1 as D (5 bases). Germline CDR1 is MGHDK and CDR2 is SYGVNS. V was shortened by 2 bases and J by 5 bases, with 13 bases between the two germline ends. The CDR3 totals 14 residues.